This T cell receptor (beta chain) was obtained from a study of T-cell memory formation after mild COVID-19 (dated by TCRdb to the early 2020s). Background on the whole study: Most TCR sequence clusters were specific to one of the two donors. In two donors, T-cell clones that expanded and contracted after mild COVID-19 were followed by sequencing TCRalpha and TCRbeta repertoires longitudinally. The cohort comprised two young, previously healthy adult volunteers, one female and one male. Overall study outcomes, separate from this receptor: The detection of some responding clones in pre-infection memory suggests that pre-existing cross-reactive memory T cells joined the SARS-CoV-2 response. Contracting CD4+ clones appeared mostly in the CM and EM memory subsets, whereas CD8+ clones were enriched in EMRA. SARS-CoV-2 specificity of the second-wave clones peaking on day 37 was not confirmed. From day 15 to 85, contracting clones showed balanced CD4/CD8 phenotypes, whereas a second wave of clones that expanded from day 15 to 37 leaned towards CD4+. Only two mild cases were covered in the study, and larger cohorts including severe cases with pre-infection samples were considered necessary.

The trim is 0 bases for V and 1 base for J, with a gap of 9 bases between the germline ends. Taken from cysteine to phenylalanine, the CDR3 has 15 residues. Only the CDR3 region is kept as DNA, spanning 45 bases read in frame from base 1. The germline V gene (reference sequence) specifies GTSNPN as CDR1 and SVGIG as CDR2. Ficoll-Paque density gradient centrifugation was used to isolate PBMCs. This clonotype was seen a handful of times. Its target antigen remains unknown. Per-base qualities were not stored, and no clone one base away is much larger. TCRdb records Illumina NovaSeq 6000 as the sequencer. Using 5'RACE with constant-segment primers, TCRalpha and TCRbeta cDNA libraries were constructed, with sample barcodes and unique molecular identifiers added in the process. Trizol reagent was used to extract RNA from every sample. Amplification of the libraries took two PCR steps, and the second step added a second sample barcode plus Illumina TruSeq adapters. Sequencing of the libraries was done on an Illumina NovaSeq, producing 2 x 150 bp paired-end reads. The published analysis was carried out like this. Demultiplexing of reads and collapsing into UMI-guided consensus sequences were performed with migec v1.2.7. Using mixcr v2.1.11, the UMI consensuses were aligned to TRA and TRB V and J templates and assembled into clonotypes. A clonotype was counted as expanded or contracted only when both edgeR and NoisET called the clonotype significant, with the noise models trained on biological replicates. For edgeR calls, a false discovery rate-adjusted p below 0.01 and a log2 fold-change threshold of 1 were applied. As an exploratory analysis of dynamics, max-normalized trajectories of the 1000 most abundant clonotypes were examined by PCA with hierarchical clustering. The CD4 or CD8 phenotype of responding clones was assigned using the separately sequenced CD4+ and CD8+ repertoires. The public reads were run again by TCRdb, first through fastp at Q25 and then through MiXCR, and only productive beta chains were kept. Here each entry gathers all rows of one CDR3 protein and keeps the most common genes and DNA. The authors' filters were not applied to this entry. Here the sample has some 130,000 distinct CDR3 sequences; more than 15% occur a single time. The ten top clones hold around 14% of the sample.

The clonotype comes from an adult woman who had mild COVID-19 (a few samples of this study predate the infection). The sample titles of this study are shuffled in the database, so cell type and time point are left out; the donor was told from shared clones. Sequencing was done on a sample of PBMCs or a T cell subset sorted from them (not recorded which). The chain couples TRBV30 to TRBJ2-2; the D gene is perhaps TRBD1, on 6 matching bases. Read as DNA, the sequence is TGTGCCTGGAGTGTACAGGACAGGAACACCGGGGAGCTGTTTTTT. Translated, this is CAWSVQDRNTGELFF.